The T cell receptor (beta chain) under discussion was sequenced for a study of blood T cell repertoires in COVID-19. Looking at the study overall: Collection of acute and convalescent COVID-19 samples took place in the United States, Italy and Spain. T cells, B-cell-depleted T cells, or PBMCs supplied cDNA or gDNA.

How the authors handled the data: Estimated nucleated cell counts came from reference gene primer amplification. The method was immunoSEQ multiplex PCR; TCRdb's version includes in-frame clones alone and lacks a portion of them. Clone size and the V and J calls come from that table; the DNA yielded D and trimming. The profile shows about 200,000 clones, 80% to 90% of them singletons. V was cut by 6 bases and J by 4 bases, with 14 bases left in between. The CDR3 has 14 amino acids. Germline V gives CDR1 MNHEY, CDR2 SVGAGI. This TCR derives from a human donor in a cohort sampled during active COVID-19. The specimen sequenced was peripheral blood. The V gene is TRBV6-5, the J gene TRBJ2-3, with no clear D. The CDR3 protein is CASREILNPDTQYF. CDR3 coding DNA: TGTGCCAGCAGGGAGATCCTTAATCCAGATACGCAGTATTTT.